This TCR beta chain was identified in a study of T cells in Graves' hyperthyroidism and ophthalmopathy (dated by TCRdb to between 2019 and 2020). At the level of the whole study: Peripheral blood samples were taken at initial diagnosis, before any treatment was given. TCR V-J signatures able to tell the groups apart were searched for in a discovery cohort of 100 patients, of whom around 43 had Graves' ophthalmopathy and about 60 had stable Graves' hyperthyroidism. Prospective prediction of ophthalmopathy was tested in an independent validation cohort of approximately 19 hyperthyroidism patients and some 17 patients who later progressed to ophthalmopathy. For training and testing, the 100 or so patients in the discovery cohort were randomly divided in a 7:3 ratio. Thyroid tissue and blood T-cell repertoires from six Graves' hyperthyroidism patients were also compared in the study. Once sampling was done, hyperthyroidism patients were given methimazole at a starting dose of 30 mg daily, whereas ophthalmopathy patients were given high-dose intravenous methylprednisolone. The paper reports TCR Vbeta CDR3 sequencing of roughly 140 peripheral blood samples: under 45 ophthalmopathy, over 70 hyperthyroidism and around 17 progressor patients. Summary of the overall study and its limitations: No statistical method was used to fix the sample size in advance, and group allocation was not hidden from the investigators. During validation, the model predicted progression to ophthalmopathy a median of around 6 months ahead of onset, with 70.59% sensitivity and roughly 75% specificity. In cross-validation, a model built on a 13 V-J signature told ophthalmopathy apart from stable hyperthyroidism with 87.88% sensitivity and about 81% specificity, and in testing the same model reached 80%/75%. Most expanded thyroid clonotypes (frequency above 0.001) were also found in blood, which suggests that blood repertoires may mirror thyroid immune responses.

The table lists this clonotype with many counts. Its antigen is still unknown. Base quality data are lacking; no much larger clone is found one base away. The CDR1 and CDR2 encoded by the germline V gene are SGHAT and FQNNGV. There are 16 amino acids in the CDR3, from cysteine to phenylalanine inclusive. Only the CDR3 DNA is retained, 48 bases long and in frame from the first base. Ends trimmed: V by 3 bases, J by 9 bases; bases unmatched to a gene: 12. Ophthalmopathy patients had moderately to severely active disease, Clinical Activity Score of at least 3, NOSPECS grade of at least 4, and duration under 3 months. The study excluded patients with uncontrolled infections, other autoimmune diseases, pregnancy or lactation. Clinical symptoms, serum thyroxine and TRAb, thyroid ultrasound, and orbital computed tomography formed the basis for the diagnoses. Ficoll-Paque density gradient centrifugation was used to isolate PBMCs from around 10 ml of fresh peripheral blood. Total RNA was extracted with Trizol reagent, and quality was checked on an Agilent 2100 Bioanalyzer.

TCR beta CDR3 regions were amplified from RNA transcripts. A first-round RT-PCR of the TCR CDR3 used the HTBI primer set with the Qiagen OneStep RT-PCR kit. A second multiplex PCR round built the libraries, followed by size selection and purification. Sequencing of the libraries was done on an Illumina HiSeq2000 using paired-end 100 bp reads. The authors processed their data as follows. SOAPnuke was used to process the raw data, removing reads that contained adapters or uncalled bases, had a mean Phred below 15, or lacked an exact match to the constant primer or identifier. COPE v1.2.5 was used to merge high-quality paired reads, and clonotypes were defined as unique nucleotide sequences. Clonotypes were aligned to IMGT TRBV, TRBD and TRBJ reference segments using MiTCR v1.1. The analysis included only V-J combinations with a frequency above 0.0001, which together covered 99% to 99.2% of the repertoires. A TCS score was defined as the ratio of F50 (clonal expansion) to E x V (chaos), with BLOSUM62-based TCRdist applied between CDR3 peptides within each V-J. Welch's t-statistics and random forest reduced fewer than 600 V-J features to 13, which were used in a naive Bayes classifier (R e1071). TCRdb reprocessing: public reads trimmed at Q25 with fastp, clones called with MiXCR, in-frame beta chains kept. Entries that share a CDR3 protein sequence are merged under the most common genes and DNA. The V and J calls here are based on TCRdb, not the publication. The sample table holds some 650,000 distinct CDR3 sequences, of which around 16% were seen once. Approximately 3.5% of the sample belongs to the ten largest clones.

This receptor chain uses TRBV11-2 and TRBJ2-7, with TRBD1 identical over 12 junction bases. What was sequenced was blood. The TCR sequence derives from a middle-aged woman with Graves' ophthalmopathy. The CDR3 corresponds to CASSFQPGQGAEGQYF. The DNA sequence is as follows: TGTGCCAGCAGCTTCCAACCGGGACAGGGGGCGGAGGGGCAGTACTTC.